Listed here is a single T cell receptor beta chain. The antigen is not known. The data stem from a study of cytomegalovirus exposure and HLA in healthy donors. General study points: CMV serostatus stood as the only immune exposure information on hand. Investigators reported under 200 TCR beta chains as tied to cytomegalovirus. Reported results showed that the classifier diagnosed cytomegalovirus status with high specificity and sensitivity.

This CDR3 is built from 16 residues. V was pared by 7 bases and J by 0 bases, with 8 bases of the junction left unmatched. From germline, CDR1 is SNHLY and CDR2 FYNNEI. 60 Vbeta and 13 Jbeta primers were used in PCR. Sequenced by immunoSEQ multiplex PCR; TCRdb stores in-frame clones only, minus some. In the table there are about 94,000 clones, about 75% of which are singletons. The receptor's source is a man between 35 and 55 years old in good health and CMV-seropositive. Sequenced material: PBMCs. V and J are TRBV2 and TRBJ1-5; 8 nucleotides agree with TRBD1. CDR3 sequence reads: CASTRGTGLSNQPQHF. The CDR3 DNA reads TGTGCCAGCACTAGAGGGACAGGCCTTAGCAATCAGCCCCAGCATTTT.